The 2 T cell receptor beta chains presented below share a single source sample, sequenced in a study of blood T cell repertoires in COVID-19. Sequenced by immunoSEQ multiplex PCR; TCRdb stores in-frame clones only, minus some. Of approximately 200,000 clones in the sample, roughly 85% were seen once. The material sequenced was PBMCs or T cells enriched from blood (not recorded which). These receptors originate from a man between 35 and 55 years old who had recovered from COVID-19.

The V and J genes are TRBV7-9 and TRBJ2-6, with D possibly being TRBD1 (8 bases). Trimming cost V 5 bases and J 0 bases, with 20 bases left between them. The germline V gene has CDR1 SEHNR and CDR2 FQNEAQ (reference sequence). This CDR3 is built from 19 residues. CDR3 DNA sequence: TGTGCCAGCAGCCAAAACCGGAACAGGGGGGGCTCTGGGGCCAACGTCCTGACTTTC. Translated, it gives CASSQNRNRGGSGANVLTF.

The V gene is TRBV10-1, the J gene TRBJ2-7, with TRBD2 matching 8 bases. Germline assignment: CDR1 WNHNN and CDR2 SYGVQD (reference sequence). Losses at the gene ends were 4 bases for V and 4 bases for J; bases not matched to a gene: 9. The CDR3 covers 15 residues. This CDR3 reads CASSALPSGRYEQYF. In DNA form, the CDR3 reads TGCGCCAGCAGTGCTCTTCCCAGCGGGAGATACGAGCAGTACTTC.